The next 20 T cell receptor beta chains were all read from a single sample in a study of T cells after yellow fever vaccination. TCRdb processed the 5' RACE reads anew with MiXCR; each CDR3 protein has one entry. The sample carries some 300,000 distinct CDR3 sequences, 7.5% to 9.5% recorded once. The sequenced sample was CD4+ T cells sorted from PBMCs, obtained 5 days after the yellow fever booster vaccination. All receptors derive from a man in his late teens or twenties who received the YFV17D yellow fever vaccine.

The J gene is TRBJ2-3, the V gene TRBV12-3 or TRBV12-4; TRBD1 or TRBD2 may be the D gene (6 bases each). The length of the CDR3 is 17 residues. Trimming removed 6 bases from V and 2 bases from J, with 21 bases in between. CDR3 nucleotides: TGTGCCAGCAGCTTACCCAGGGTTTGGGGGGCCACAGATACGCAGTATTTT. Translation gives CASSLPRVWGATDTQYF.

The CDR3 DNA follows: TGTGCCAGTAGTATGATGTGGGGGGCCCTCTACAATGAGCAGTTCTTC. Translating it yields CASSMMWGALYNEQFF. This chain joins TRBV19 and TRBJ2-1, with D perhaps assigned TRBD1 or TRBD2 (6 bases each). The CDR3 is 16 amino acids. The ends were cut back, 3 bases at V and 3 bases at J, with 15 bases in the middle. The V gene's germline CDR1 is LNHDA and CDR2 SQIVND (reference sequence).

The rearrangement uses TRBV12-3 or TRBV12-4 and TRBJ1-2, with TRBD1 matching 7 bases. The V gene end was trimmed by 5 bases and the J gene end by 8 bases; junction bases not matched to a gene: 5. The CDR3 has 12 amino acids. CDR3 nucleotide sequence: TGTGCCAGCAGTCTAAGGGGGCGCGGCTACACCTTC. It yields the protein CASSLRGRGYTF.

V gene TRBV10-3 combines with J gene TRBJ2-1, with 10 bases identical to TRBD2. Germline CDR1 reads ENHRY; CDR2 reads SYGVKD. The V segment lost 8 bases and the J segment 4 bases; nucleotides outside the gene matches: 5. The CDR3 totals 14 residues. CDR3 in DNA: TGTGCCATCGGAAGCGGGGGGGGTTACAATGAGCAGTTCTTC. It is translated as CAIGSGGGYNEQFF.

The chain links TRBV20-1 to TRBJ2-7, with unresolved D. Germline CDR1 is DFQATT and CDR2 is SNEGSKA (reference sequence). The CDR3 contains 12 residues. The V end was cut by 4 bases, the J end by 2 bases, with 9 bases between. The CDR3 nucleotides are TGCAGTGCTAAAGACACCGCCTACGAGCAGTACTTC. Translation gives CSAKDTAYEQYF.

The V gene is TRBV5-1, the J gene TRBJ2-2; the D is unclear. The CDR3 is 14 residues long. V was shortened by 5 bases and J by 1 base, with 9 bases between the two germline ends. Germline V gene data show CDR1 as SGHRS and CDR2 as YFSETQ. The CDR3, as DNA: TGCGCCAGCAGTCAGATAATGAACACCGGGGAGCTGTTTTTT. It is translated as CASSQIMNTGELFF.

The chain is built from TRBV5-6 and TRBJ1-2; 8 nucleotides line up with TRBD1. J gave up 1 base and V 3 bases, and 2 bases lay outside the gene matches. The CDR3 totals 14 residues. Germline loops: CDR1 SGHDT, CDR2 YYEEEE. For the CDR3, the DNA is TGTGCCAGCAGCTCGGGACAGGTTAACTATGGCTACACCTTC. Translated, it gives CASSSGQVNYGYTF.

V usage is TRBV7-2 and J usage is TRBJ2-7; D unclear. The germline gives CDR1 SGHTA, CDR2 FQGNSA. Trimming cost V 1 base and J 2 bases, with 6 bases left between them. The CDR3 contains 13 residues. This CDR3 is CASSLVAPYEQYF. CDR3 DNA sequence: TGTGCCAGCAGCTTAGTTGCGCCCTACGAGCAGTACTTC. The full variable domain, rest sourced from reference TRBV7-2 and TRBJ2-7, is GAGVSQSPSNKVTEKGKDVELRCDPISGHTALYWYRQSLGQGLEFLIYFQGNSAPDKSGLPSDRFSAERTGGSVSTLTIQRTQQEDSAVYLCASSLVAPYEQYFGPGTRLTVT.

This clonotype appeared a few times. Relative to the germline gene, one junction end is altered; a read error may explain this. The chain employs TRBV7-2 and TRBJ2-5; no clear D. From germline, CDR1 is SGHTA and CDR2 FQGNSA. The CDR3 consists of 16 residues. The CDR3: CASSQQSGPILGWASF. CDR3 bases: TGTGCCAGCAGCCAACAATCCGGGCCCATCTTGGGGTGGGCCTCCTTC. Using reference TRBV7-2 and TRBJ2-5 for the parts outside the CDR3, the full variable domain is GAGVSQSPSNKVTEKGKDVELRCDPISGHTALYWYRQSLGQGLEFLIYFQGNSAPDKSGLPSDRFSAERTGGSVSTLTIQRTQQEDSAVYLCASSQQSGPILGWASFGPGTRLLVL.

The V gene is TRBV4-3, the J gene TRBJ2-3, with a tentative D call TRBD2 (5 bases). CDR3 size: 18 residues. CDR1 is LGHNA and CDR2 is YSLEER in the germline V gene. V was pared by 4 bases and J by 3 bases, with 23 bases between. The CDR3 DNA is TGCGCCAGCAGCCGGCGAACTAACCGGGATATGGGGACAGATACGCAGTATTTT. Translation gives CASSRRTNRDMGTDTQYF.

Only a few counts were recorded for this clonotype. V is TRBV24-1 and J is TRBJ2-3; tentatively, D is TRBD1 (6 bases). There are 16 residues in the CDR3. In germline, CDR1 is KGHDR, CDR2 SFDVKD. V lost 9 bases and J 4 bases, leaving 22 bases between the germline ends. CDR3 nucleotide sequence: TGTGCCACCGGGGGCGCTCTTGACGTGTCCCCAGATACGCAGTATTTT. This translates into CATGGALDVSPDTQYF.

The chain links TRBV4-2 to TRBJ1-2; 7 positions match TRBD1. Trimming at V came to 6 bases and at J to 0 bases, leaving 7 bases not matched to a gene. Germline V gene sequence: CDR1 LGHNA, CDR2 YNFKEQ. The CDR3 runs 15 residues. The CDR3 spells CASSPDRLSNYGYTF. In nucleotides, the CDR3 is TGTGCCAGCAGTCCGGACAGGCTGTCTAACTATGGCTACACCTTC.

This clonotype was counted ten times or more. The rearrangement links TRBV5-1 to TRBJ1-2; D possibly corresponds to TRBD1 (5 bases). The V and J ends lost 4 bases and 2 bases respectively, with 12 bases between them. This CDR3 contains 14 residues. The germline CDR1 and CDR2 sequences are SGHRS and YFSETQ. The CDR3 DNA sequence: TGCGCCAGCAGCCCGGGCAGGGCGAACTATGGCTACACCTTC. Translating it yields CASSPGRANYGYTF.

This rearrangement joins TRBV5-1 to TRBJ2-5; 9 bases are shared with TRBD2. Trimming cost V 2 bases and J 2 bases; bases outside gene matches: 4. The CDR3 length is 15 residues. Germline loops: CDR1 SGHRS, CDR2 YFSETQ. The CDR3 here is CASSFSGGSQETQYF. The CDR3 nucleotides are TGCGCCAGCAGCTTTAGCGGGGGTTCACAAGAGACCCAGTACTTC.

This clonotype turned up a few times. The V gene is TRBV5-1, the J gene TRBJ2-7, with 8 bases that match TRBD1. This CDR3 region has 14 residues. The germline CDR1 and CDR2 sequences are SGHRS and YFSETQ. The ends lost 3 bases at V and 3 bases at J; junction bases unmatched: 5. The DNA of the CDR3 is TGCGCCAGCAGCTGGGACAGGATTAACTACGAGCAGTACTTC. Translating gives CASSWDRINYEQYF.

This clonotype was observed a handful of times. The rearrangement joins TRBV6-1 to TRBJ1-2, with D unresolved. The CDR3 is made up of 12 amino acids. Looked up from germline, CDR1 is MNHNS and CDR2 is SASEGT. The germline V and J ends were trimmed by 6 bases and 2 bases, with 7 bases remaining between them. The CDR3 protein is CASSIDNYGYTF. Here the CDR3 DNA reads TGTGCCAGCAGCATCGACAACTATGGCTACACCTTC.

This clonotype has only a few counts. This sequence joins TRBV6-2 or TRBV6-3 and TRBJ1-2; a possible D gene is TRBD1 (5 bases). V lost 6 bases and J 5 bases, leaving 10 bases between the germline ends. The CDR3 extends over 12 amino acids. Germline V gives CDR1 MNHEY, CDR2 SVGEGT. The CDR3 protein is CASSQTDYGYTF. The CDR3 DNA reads TGTGCCAGCAGCCAGACAGATTATGGCTACACCTTC.

CDR3 region: CASSQEVRVTDTQYF. The CDR3 nucleotides are TGTGCCAGCAGCCAAGAGGTCAGGGTGACAGATACGCAGTATTTT. The chain employs TRBV3-1 and TRBJ2-3; the D gene is possibly TRBD1 (5 bases). V shed 0 bases and J shed 3 bases, with 10 bases lying between them. The CDR3 consists of 15 residues. Germline V lookup: CDR1 LGHDT, CDR2 YNNKEL (reference sequence).

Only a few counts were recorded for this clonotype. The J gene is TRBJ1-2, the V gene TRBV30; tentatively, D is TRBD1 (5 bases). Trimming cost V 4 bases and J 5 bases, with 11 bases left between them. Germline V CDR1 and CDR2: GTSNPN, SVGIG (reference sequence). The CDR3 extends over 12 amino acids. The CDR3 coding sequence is TGTGCCTGGAACCCGGGGGGATATGGCTACACCTTC. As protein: CAWNPGGYGYTF.

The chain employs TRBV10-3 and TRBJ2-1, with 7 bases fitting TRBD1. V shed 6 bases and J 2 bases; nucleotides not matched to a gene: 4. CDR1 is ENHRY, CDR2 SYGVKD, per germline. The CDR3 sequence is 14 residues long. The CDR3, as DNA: TGTGCCATCAGCGGGACAGAGACCTACAATGAGCAGTTCTTC. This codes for CAISGTETYNEQFF.